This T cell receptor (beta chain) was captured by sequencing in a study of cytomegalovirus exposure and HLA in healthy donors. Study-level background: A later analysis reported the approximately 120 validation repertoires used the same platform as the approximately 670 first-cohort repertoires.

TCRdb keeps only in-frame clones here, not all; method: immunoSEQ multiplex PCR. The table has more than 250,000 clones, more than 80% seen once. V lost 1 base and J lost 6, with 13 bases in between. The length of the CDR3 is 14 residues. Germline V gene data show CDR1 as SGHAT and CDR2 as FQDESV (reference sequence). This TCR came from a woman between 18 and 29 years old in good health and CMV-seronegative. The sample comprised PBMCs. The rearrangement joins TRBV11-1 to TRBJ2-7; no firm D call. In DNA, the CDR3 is TGTGCCAGCAGCTTAGAAGACCCTTCAGGCGAGCAGTACTTC. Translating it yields CASSLEDPSGEQYF.